This entry features one T cell receptor beta chain sequence. Its antigen remains undetermined. No clone much larger than this one lies a single base away; base qualities are absent. The immunoSEQ Assay, a bias-controlled multiplex PCR, was used to amplify TCRbeta CDR3 regions from genomic DNA. Per the source publication's procedure: The number of nucleated cells in each sample was estimated by amplification of reference gene primers within the assay. To quantify the absolute abundance of each unique TCRbeta CDR3 rearrangement, sequence reads were collapsed and filtered. For each sample, productive Simpson clonality was calculated by taking the square root of Simpson's diversity index across productive rearrangements. TCRdb retrieved this table from immuneACCESS and kept in-frame rearrangements only. Not all clones are present; in checked studies, unresolved V genes account for under half, and no reason is known for the remainder. Clone size and V and J calls were adopted from that table, with D and trimming inferred from the DNA. The sample contains about 300,000 clones, 85% of them found a single time. Under 2% of the sample is held by the ten biggest clonotypes.

The data were obtained in a study of blood T cell repertoires in COVID-19 (dated by TCRdb to the early 2020s). For the study in its entirety: Samples covering the acute and convalescent phases of COVID-19 were provided by collaborators in the United States, Italy and Spain. The samples were drawn from two sources: the first 160 participants of the ongoing ImmuneRACE study, and 1,200 or so subjects contributed by 6 global collaborators. The prospective study material was composed of cDNA or gDNA derived from T cells, B-cell-depleted T cells, or PBMCs. The sample metadata nearly always contained a de-identified subject ID, COVID-19 status, age in years and sex. Where available, HLA class I and class II types were taken from metadata supplied by the sample provider and were not determined by assay-based typing. The repertoires were made available in a free public database intended to serve as a resource for research on the immune response to SARS-CoV-2. Deeply sampled blood TCRbeta repertoires from subjects exposed to, actively infected with, or recovered from COVID-19 were included in the dataset.

The investigation overall reported the following: The amount of clinical and demographic metadata varied by source and participant and was provided uncurated.

The germline V gene gives CDR1 as KGHDR and CDR2 as SFDVKD. The cysteine opens and the phenylalanine closes a CDR3 of 15 amino acids. CDR3 DNA is the only sequence kept; it has 45 bases, read in frame from the first base. V drops 5 bases and J drops 4 bases, leaving 16 bases in between. In the prospective study, participants were about 18 to 95 years old, resided in under 30 geographic areas of the United States, and were enrolled through a virtual design. In the prospective study, cohorts were assigned on the basis of participant-reported clinical history obtained from a screening survey and a study questionnaire. Exposed participants had been in contact with someone with a PCR-confirmed or clinician-diagnosed COVID-19 case within 2 weeks of study entry. In the prospective study, whole blood, serum and a nasopharyngeal or oropharyngeal swab were collected from each participant by mobile phlebotomists. Over a roughly 2-month period, participants in the prospective study had the option of providing additional blood draws and questionnaires. Before DNA extraction, blood samples from the prospective study were shipped at room temperature or frozen.

The sample was PBMCs or T cells enriched from blood (not recorded which). The clonotype originates from a woman aged 30 to 39 who had been exposed to COVID-19. The rearrangement combines TRBV24-1 with TRBJ1-1; 6 matching bases give a weak D call of TRBD1. The CDR3: CATSVTGASPTEAFF. The DNA is TGTGCCACCAGTGTGACAGGAGCATCTCCCACTGAAGCTTTCTTT.